One sample yielded the 20 T cell receptor beta chains listed below, sequenced in a study of blood T cell repertoires in COVID-19. Only in-frame clones appear in the TCRdb table, and some are missing; sequencing was by immunoSEQ multiplex PCR. The profile covers roughly 150,000 clones, with 84% appearing a single time and around a tenth taken by the ten largest. The source material was peripheral blood. These receptors were collected from a woman between 50 and 59 years old with acute or convalescent COVID-19.

The chain recombines TRBV15 with TRBJ1-2; 9 positions agree with TRBD1. The germline V gene encodes CDR1 LNHNV and CDR2 YYDKDF (reference sequence). The V gene end was trimmed by 3 bases and the J gene end by 8 bases; junction bases not matched to a gene: 13. The CDR3 sequence is 16 residues long. In nucleotides, the CDR3 is TGTGCCACCAGCAGGGCTACCGGGACAGGGAAGTACGGCTACACCTTC. Translation gives CATSRATGTGKYGYTF.

J is TRBJ2-7 and V is TRBV9, with TRBD1 matching 9 bases. The CDR3 is 14 amino acids. Germline CDR1 reads SGDLS; CDR2 reads YYNGEE. The J segment lost 6 bases and the V segment lost 4 bases, leaving 8 bases of the junction unmatched. The CDR3 DNA follows: TGTGCCAGCAGCCCCGGGACAGGGTACCGCGAGCAGTACTTC. Protein product: CASSPGTGYREQYF.

The CDR3 DNA follows: TGTGCCAGCAGCCGTCCCTTTACTAGCGGGAGTACCTACGAGCAGTACTTC. Its protein is CASSRPFTSGSTYEQYF. The chain uses TRBV27 and TRBJ2-7; 11 positions agree with TRBD2. The V and J ends lost 6 bases and 2 bases, in that order; junction bases with no gene match: 12. The length of the CDR3 is 17 residues. CDR1 MNHEY and CDR2 SMNVEV come from the germline V gene (reference sequence).

The rearrangement links TRBV7-2 to TRBJ2-5; 8 nucleotides agree with TRBD1. Germline V gene lookup returns CDR1 SGHTA and CDR2 FQGNSA. V was clipped by 6 bases and J by 5 bases; unmatched bases: 8. The CDR3 is made up of 14 amino acids. CDR3 sequence: CASRGRQGQETQYF. The CDR3 coding sequence is TGTGCCAGCAGGGGAAGACAGGGGCAGGAGACCCAGTACTTC.

The V call is TRBV6-5, the J call TRBJ2-1; 12 bases map to TRBD2. Per the germline V gene, CDR1 is MNHEY and CDR2 is SVGAGI. This CDR3 is built from 15 residues. V lost 8 bases, J lost 0 bases, and 2 bases stayed unmatched. As DNA, the CDR3 is TGTGCCAGCCGGGGACTAGCGGGCTCCTACAATGAGCAGTTCTTC. Residues: CASRGLAGSYNEQFF.

This sequence joins TRBV6-6 and TRBJ2-5, with D perhaps TRBD2 (6 bases). The CDR3 length is 15 residues. Deletions cut 5 bases from V and 2 bases from J, with 15 bases between. The germline V gene has CDR1 MNHNY and CDR2 SVGAGI (reference sequence). The CDR3 DNA reads TGTGCCAGCAGTCCCCTCCATGGGGGGCAAGAGACCCAGTACTTC. Translating it yields CASSPLHGGQETQYF.

This clone turned up a few times. The rearrangement links TRBV5-5 to TRBJ1-5; the D gene is possibly TRBD1 (6 bases). This CDR3 comprises 19 residues. V lost 1 base and J lost 6, with 26 bases in between. The V gene's germline CDR1 is SGHKS and CDR2 YYEKEE (reference sequence). CDR3 bases: TGTGCCAGCAGCTTGAGGGACCTCACAGGGTCGAAATTCGCTCAGCCCCAGCATTTT. Encoded protein: CASSLRDLTGSKFAQPQHF.

The V and J genes are TRBV7-2 and TRBJ1-5; weak D call: TRBD1 (6 bases). V lost 5 bases and J 6 bases, leaving 14 bases between the germline ends. Germline V gene lookup returns CDR1 SGHTA and CDR2 FQGNSA. The CDR3 contains 14 residues. Here the CDR3 reads CASSLGRGSQPQHF. The DNA for the CDR3 is TGTGCCAGCAGCCTCGGGAGGGGGAGTCAGCCCCAGCATTTT.

This clone was counted ten times or more. The rearrangement links TRBV27 to TRBJ2-7, with a tentative D call TRBD2 (7 bases). The CDR3 contains 14 residues. Trimming took 6 bases from V and 1 from J, leaving 13 bases between them. From germline, CDR1 is MNHEY and CDR2 SMNVEV (reference sequence). CDR3 DNA sequence: TGTGCCAGCAGGAAGGGGGGGCCGTCCTACGAGCAGTACTTC. It is translated as CASRKGGPSYEQYF.

The chain combines TRBV5-4 with TRBJ2-3; 12 bases agree with TRBD2. The CDR3 has 19 amino acids. Looked up from germline, CDR1 is SGHNT and CDR2 is YYREEE (reference sequence). The V segment lost 1 base and the J segment 1 base; nucleotides outside the gene matches: 10. The DNA for the CDR3 is TGTGCCAGCAGCTTGTTAGGGACTAGCGGGCCTGCGGGCACAGATACGCAGTATTTT. It encodes CASSLLGTSGPAGTDTQYF.

This rearrangement joins TRBV4-3 to TRBJ1-2, with TRBD1 matching 7 bases. Germline-derived CDR1 and CDR2 are LGHNA and YSLEER. After removal of 5 bases from V and 4 bases from J, the junction contained 7 bases not matched to a gene. The CDR3 totals 14 residues. The CDR3 region is CASSEGDSLYGYTF. The CDR3 region has the DNA TGCGCCAGCAGCGAAGGGGACAGCCTCTATGGCTACACCTTC.

The chain has TRBV14 and TRBJ1-5, with 8 bases identical to TRBD1. This CDR3 comprises 15 residues. V lost 0 bases to trimming and J lost 5 bases; unmatched junction nucleotides: 3. Germline CDR1 is SGHDN and CDR2 is FVKESK. The CDR3 nucleotides are TGTGCCAGCAGCCAAGACCCGGACAGGGATCAGCCCCAGCATTTT. It is translated as CASSQDPDRDQPQHF.

The genes are TRBV3-1 (or the pseudogene TRBV3-2) and TRBJ2-7, with TRBD2 as a possible D gene (6 bases). V was shortened by 0 bases and J by 1 base, with 19 bases between the two germline ends. The CDR3 has 18 residues. Germline CDR1 is LGHDT and CDR2 is YNNKEL (reference sequence). Here the CDR3 DNA reads TGTGCCAGCAGCCAAGATAGAGGGAAGGAGGGGAGGTCCTACGAGCAGTACTTC. Residues: CASSQDRGKEGRSYEQYF.

This clone came up a few times. The chain combines TRBV2 with TRBJ2-1; D is perhaps TRBD2 (6 bases). CDR1 is SNHLY, CDR2 FYNNEI, per germline. This CDR3 contains 10 residues. V gave up 8 bases and J gave up 13 bases, with 12 bases separating them. CDR3 in amino acids: CASYKDYQFF. CDR3 coding DNA: TGTGCCAGCTATAAGGACTACCAGTTCTTC.

The genes are TRBV7-2 and TRBJ2-5, with 8 nucleotides matching TRBD1. V shed 2 bases, J shed 5 bases, and the junction held 7 bases outside the gene matches. Germline CDR1 and CDR2: SGHTA and FQGNSA. The CDR3 covers 15 residues. The CDR3 nucleotides read TGTGCCAGCAGCTTATCGACAGGGGTCTGGGAGACCCAGTACTTC. This codes for CASSLSTGVWETQYF. Variable domain in full (rest from reference TRBV7-2 and TRBJ2-5): GAGVSQSPSNKVTEKGKDVELRCDPISGHTALYWYRQSLGQGLEFLIYFQGNSAPDKSGLPSDRFSAERTGGSVSTLTIQRTQQEDSAVYLCASSLSTGVWETQYFGPGTRLLVL.

This clone was counted once. The rearrangement joins TRBV3-1 (or the pseudogene TRBV3-2) to TRBJ2-5; 7 bases are a match to TRBD2. The germline gives CDR1 LGHDT, CDR2 YNNKEL (reference sequence). V dropped 4 bases and J dropped 2; count of bases not matched to a gene: 7. The CDR3 has 15 amino acids. The CDR3 reads CASSPRNGGQETQYF. The CDR3 region has the DNA TGTGCCAGCAGCCCTAGAAACGGGGGGCAAGAGACCCAGTACTTC.

The CDR3 is CAISVGLAGDTQYF. The CDR3 DNA sequence: TGTGCCATCAGTGTAGGACTAGCGGGAGATACGCAGTATTTT. The J gene is TRBJ2-3, the V gene TRBV10-3; TRBD2 aligns across 11 bases. V lost 4 bases and J lost 5; bases outside the gene matches: 2. The V gene's germline CDR1 is ENHRY and CDR2 SYGVKD. CDR3 length: 14 amino acids.

Regarding this clone: Within the sample, other DNA sequences also encode this same CDR3. This chain connects TRBV27 to TRBJ1-5; 8 bases map to TRBD1. The germline V gene has CDR1 MNHEY and CDR2 SMNVEV (reference sequence). V trimming: 5 bases; J trimming: 0 bases; junction bases outside the gene matches: 3. This CDR3 is built from 15 residues. CDR3 amino acids: CASSRTGSSNQPQHF. CDR3 bases: TGTGCCAGCAGTCGGACAGGGTCTAGCAATCAGCCCCAGCATTTT.

The gene calls are TRBV6-4 and TRBJ1-6; TRBD1 aligns across 8 bases. The CDR3 is 15 amino acids. The V segment lost 5 bases and the J segment 6 bases; nucleotides outside the gene matches: 6. Germline CDR1 and CDR2: MRHNA and SNTAGT. The CDR3, as DNA: TGTGCCAGCAGTAGGGACAGGAATTCTAATTCACCCCTCCACTTT. Translating it yields CASSRDRNSNSPLHF.

This clone was picked up one time. The chain joins TRBV15 to TRBJ1-2, with D perhaps matching TRBD1 (5 bases). Per the germline V gene, CDR1 is LNHNV and CDR2 is YYDKDF (reference sequence). The length of the CDR3 is 17 residues. V was cut by 0 bases and J by 5 bases, with 19 bases left in between. The CDR3 nucleotides read TGTGCCACCAGCAGAGATTTGGGGGGTGGGAATTCTTATGGCTACACCTTC. This sequence encodes CATSRDLGGGNSYGYTF.